The T cell receptor (beta chain) under discussion was sequenced for a study of CD8 T cells in ankylosing spondylitis. Regarding the study as a whole: It appeared that ankylosing spondylitis blood was characterized by a TCR beta motif of fewer than 10 highly homologous variants. From matched ankylosing spondylitis synovial fluid, disease-linked clones were reportedly recovered at significantly enriched levels.

To note about this clonotype: Antigen specificity is unknown.

TCRdb analysed the 5' RACE reads with MiXCR anew, one entry per CDR3 protein. This sample carries a few hundred thousand distinct CDR3 sequences, 20% to 25% of them seen once, and the ten largest clones take roughly a sixth. V shed 1 base, J shed 0 bases, and the junction held 11 bases outside the gene matches. The CDR3 extends over 18 amino acids. Looked up from germline, CDR1 is MGHRA and CDR2 is YSYEKL. The chain joins TRBV4-1 to TRBJ1-2, with 7 bases that match TRBD1. Sequencing input: blood, either unsorted or a sorted T cell fraction (not recorded which). The receptor was derived from a male donor with ankylosing spondylitis. CDR3 bases: TGCGCCAGCAGCCAAGTCAGTGGTGGACAGGAGACTAACTATGGCTACACCTTC. Its protein is CASSQVSGGQETNYGYTF.